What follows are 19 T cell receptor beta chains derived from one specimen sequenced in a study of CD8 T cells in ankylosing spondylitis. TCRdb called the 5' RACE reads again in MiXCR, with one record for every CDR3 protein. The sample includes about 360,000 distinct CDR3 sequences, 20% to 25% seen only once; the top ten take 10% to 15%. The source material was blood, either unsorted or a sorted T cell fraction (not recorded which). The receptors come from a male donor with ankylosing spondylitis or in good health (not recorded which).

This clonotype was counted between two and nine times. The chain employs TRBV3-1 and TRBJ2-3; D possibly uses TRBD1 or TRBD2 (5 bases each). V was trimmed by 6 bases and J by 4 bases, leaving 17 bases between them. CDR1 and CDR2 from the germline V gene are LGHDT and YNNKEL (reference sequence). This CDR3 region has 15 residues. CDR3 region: CASRNRDAVSDTQYF. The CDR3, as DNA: TGTGCCAGCAGAAACCGGGACGCGGTTTCAGATACGCAGTATTTT.

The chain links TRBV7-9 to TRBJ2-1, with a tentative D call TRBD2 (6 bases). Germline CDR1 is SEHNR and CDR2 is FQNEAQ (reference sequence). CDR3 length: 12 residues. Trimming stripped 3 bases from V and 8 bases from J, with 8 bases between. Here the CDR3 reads CASSLWEDEQFF. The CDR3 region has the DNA TGTGCCAGCAGCTTGTGGGAGGATGAGCAGTTCTTC.

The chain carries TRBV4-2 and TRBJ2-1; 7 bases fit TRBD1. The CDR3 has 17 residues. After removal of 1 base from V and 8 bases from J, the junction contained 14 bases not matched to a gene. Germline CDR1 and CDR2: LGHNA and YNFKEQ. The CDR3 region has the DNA TGTGCCAGCAGCCAAGGACAGGGCGGCGTTAGGGCGGATGAGCAGTTCTTC. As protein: CASSQGQGGVRADEQFF.

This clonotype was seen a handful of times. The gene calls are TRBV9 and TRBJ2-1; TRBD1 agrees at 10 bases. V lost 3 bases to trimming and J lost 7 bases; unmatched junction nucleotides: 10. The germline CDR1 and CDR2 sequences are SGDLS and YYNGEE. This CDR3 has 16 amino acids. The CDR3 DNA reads TGTGCCAGCAGCGCACTCCCGGGACAGGGGAGTAATGAGCAGTTCTTC. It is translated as CASSALPGQGSNEQFF.

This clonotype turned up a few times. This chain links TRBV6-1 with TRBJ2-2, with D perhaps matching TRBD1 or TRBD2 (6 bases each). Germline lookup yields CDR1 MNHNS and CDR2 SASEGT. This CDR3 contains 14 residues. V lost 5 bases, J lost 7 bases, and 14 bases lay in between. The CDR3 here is CASSPRGPDGELFF. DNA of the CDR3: TGTGCCAGCAGTCCCCGGGGGCCTGACGGGGAGCTGTTTTTT.

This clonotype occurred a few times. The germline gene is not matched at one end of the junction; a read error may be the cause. In DNA, the CDR3 is TGTGCTAGTAAGGGGACCAAAGAGACCCAGTACTTC. This sequence encodes CASKGTKETQYF. The chain carries TRBV19 and TRBJ2-5; D might be TRBD1 or TRBD2, each matching 5 bases. The CDR3 covers 12 residues. From germline, CDR1 is LNHDA and CDR2 SQIVND (reference sequence).

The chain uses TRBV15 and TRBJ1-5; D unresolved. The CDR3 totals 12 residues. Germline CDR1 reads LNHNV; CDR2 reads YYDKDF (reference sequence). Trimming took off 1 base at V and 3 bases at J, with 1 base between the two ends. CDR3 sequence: CATSRVNQPQHF. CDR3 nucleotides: TGTGCCACCAGCAGAGTCAATCAGCCCCAGCATTTT.

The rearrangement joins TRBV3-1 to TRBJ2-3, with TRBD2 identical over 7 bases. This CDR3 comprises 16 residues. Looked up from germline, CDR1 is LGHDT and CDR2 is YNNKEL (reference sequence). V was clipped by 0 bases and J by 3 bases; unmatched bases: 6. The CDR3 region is CASSQDGRAGTDTQYF. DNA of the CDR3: TGTGCCAGCAGCCAAGATGGGAGAGCGGGGACAGATACGCAGTATTTT.

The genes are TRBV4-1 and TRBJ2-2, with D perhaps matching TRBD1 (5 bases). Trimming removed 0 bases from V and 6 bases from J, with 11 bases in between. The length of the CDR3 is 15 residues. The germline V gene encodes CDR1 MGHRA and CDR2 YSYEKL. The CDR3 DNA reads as TGCGCCAGCAGCCAAGATCCTCAGGGATCCGGGGAGCTGTTTTTT. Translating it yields CASSQDPQGSGELFF.

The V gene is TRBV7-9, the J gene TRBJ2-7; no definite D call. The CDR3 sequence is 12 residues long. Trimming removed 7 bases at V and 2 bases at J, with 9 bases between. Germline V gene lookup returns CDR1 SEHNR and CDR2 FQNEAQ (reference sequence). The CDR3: CASTAWTYEQYF. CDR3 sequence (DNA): TGTGCCAGCACGGCTTGGACCTACGAGCAGTACTTC. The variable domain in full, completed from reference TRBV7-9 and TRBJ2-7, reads DTGVSQNPRHKITKRGQNVTFRCDPISEHNRLYWYRQTLGQGPEFLTYFQNEAQLEKSRLLSDRFSAERPKGSFSTLEIQRTEQGDSAMYLCASTAWTYEQYFGPGTRLTVT.

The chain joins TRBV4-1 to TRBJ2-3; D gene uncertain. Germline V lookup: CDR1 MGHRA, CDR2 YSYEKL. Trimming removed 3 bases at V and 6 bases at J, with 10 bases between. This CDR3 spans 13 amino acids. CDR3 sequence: CASSQVLGDTQYF. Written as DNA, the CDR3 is TGCGCCAGCAGCCAGGTACTTGGGGATACGCAGTATTTT.

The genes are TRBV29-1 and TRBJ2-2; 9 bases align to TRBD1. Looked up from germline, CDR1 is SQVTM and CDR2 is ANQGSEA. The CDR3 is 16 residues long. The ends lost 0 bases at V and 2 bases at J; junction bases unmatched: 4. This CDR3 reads CSVEDWDRDNTGELFF. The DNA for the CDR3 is TGCAGCGTTGAAGATTGGGACAGGGATAACACCGGGGAGCTGTTTTTT.

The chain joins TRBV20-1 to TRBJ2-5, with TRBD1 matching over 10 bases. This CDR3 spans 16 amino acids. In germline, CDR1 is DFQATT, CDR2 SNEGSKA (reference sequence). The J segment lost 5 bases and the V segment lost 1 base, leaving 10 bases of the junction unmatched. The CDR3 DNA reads TGCAGTGCTAGAGCGTTGGTGGACAGGGGGTTGGAGACCCAGTACTTC. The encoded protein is CSARALVDRGLETQYF.

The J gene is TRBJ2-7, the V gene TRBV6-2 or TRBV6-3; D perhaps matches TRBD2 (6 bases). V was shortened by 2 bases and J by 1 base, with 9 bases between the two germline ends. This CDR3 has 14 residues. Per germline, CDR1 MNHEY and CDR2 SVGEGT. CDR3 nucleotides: TGTGCCAGCAGTTACCCGGGAGCTTCCTACGAGCAGTACTTC. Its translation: CASSYPGASYEQYF.

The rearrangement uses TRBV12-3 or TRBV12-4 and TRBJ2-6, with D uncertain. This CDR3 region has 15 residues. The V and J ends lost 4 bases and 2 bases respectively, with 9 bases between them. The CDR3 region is CASSSVEAGANVLTF. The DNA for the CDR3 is TGTGCCAGCAGTTCAGTTGAGGCTGGGGCCAACGTCCTGACTTTC.

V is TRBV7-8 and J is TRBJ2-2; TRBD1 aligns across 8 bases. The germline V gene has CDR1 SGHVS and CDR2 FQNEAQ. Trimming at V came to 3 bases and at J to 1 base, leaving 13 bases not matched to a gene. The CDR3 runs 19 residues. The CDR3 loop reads CASSFHGQGWSGNTGELFF. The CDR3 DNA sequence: TGTGCCAGCAGCTTTCACGGACAGGGATGGAGTGGGAACACCGGGGAGCTGTTTTTT. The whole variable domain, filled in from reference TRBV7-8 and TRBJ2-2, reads GAGVSQSPRYKVAKRGQDVALRCDPISGHVSLFWYQQALGQGPEFLTYFQNEAQLDKSGLPSDRFFAERPEGSVSTLKIQRTQQEDSAVYLCASSFHGQGWSGNTGELFFGEGSRLTVL.

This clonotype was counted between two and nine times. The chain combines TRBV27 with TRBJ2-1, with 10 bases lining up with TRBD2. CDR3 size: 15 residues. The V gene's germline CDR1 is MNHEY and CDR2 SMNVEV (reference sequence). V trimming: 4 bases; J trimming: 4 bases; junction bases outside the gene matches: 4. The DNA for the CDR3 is TGTGCCAGCAGTTCTGAGACTAGCGGGTACAATGAGCAGTTCTTC. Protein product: CASSSETSGYNEQFF.

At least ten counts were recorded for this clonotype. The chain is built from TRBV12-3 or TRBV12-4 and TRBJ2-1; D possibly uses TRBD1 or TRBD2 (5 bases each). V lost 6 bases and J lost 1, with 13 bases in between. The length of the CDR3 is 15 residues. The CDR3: CASSLRDGSYNEQFF. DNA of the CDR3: TGTGCCAGCAGCCTCCGGGACGGTTCCTACAATGAGCAGTTCTTC.

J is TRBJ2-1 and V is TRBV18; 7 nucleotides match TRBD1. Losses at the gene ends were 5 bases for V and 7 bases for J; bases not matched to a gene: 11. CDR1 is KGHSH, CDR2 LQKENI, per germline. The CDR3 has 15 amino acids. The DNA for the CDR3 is TGTGCCAGCTCAAAAGGACAGGAAAAGAATAATGAGCAGTTCTTC. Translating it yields CASSKGQEKNNEQFF.